These 22 T cell receptor beta chains were all obtained from the same sample, sequenced in a study of blood T cell repertoires in COVID-19. TCRdb's copy holds only in-frame clones and misses some; the assay was immunoSEQ multiplex PCR. The table has around 180,000 clones, 75% to 90% seen once. The sequenced material came from peripheral blood. The receptor set was obtained from a man in his sixties with acute or convalescent COVID-19.

The chain carries TRBV3-1 (or the pseudogene TRBV3-2) and TRBJ1-5; D possibly corresponds to TRBD1 (5 bases). Germline V gene sequence: CDR1 LGHDT, CDR2 YNNKEL (reference sequence). With 4 bases removed from V and 7 bases from J, the gap between germline ends came to 11 bases. The CDR3 is 13 amino acids. The CDR3 reads CASSPGVRQPQHF. The CDR3 coding sequence is TGTGCCAGCAGCCCGGGGGTAAGACAGCCCCAGCATTTT.

The genes are TRBV6-6 and TRBJ1-1; 8 nucleotides align to TRBD1. The CDR3 is 12 residues long. J was trimmed by 10 bases and V by 5 bases; bases with no gene match: 6. Germline V gene sequence: CDR1 MNHNY, CDR2 SVGAGI (reference sequence). In nucleotides, the CDR3 is TGTGCCAGCAGTGCGACAGGGGTACTAGCTTTCTTT. This gives the protein CASSATGVLAFF.

There are a few counts of this clone. The rearrangement uses TRBV10-3 and TRBJ1-2; TRBD1 might be the D (5 bases). Germline CDR1 ENHRY, CDR2 SYGVKD. The CDR3 covers 13 residues. Trimming took 4 bases from V and 7 from J, leaving 13 bases between them. The CDR3 protein is CAISGAGRVGYTF. The CDR3 bases are TGTGCCATCAGTGGGGCAGGGAGGGTTGGCTACACCTTC.

This rearrangement joins TRBV11-2 to TRBJ2-7, with 7 bases that match TRBD1. After removal of 5 bases from V and 7 bases from J, the junction contained 20 bases not matched to a gene. The CDR3 totals 17 residues. Germline loops: CDR1 SGHAT, CDR2 FQNNGV. In nucleotides, the CDR3 is TGTGCCAGCAGCCTCCCCTCGACAGGGCAAGCCCGATCGGAGCAGTACTTC. This codes for CASSLPSTGQARSEQYF.

As DNA, the CDR3 is TGTGCCAGCAGCTCAAGCGGGAGGGCCTCCTACGAGCAGTACTTC. As protein: CASSSSGRASYEQYF. The chain couples TRBV7-2 to TRBJ2-7, with 10 bases aligning to TRBD2. This CDR3 spans 15 amino acids. V trimming: 4 bases; J trimming: 0 bases; junction bases outside the gene matches: 3. CDR1 SGHTA and CDR2 FQGNSA come from the germline V gene.

The gene calls are TRBV28 and TRBJ2-7, with a tentative D call TRBD2 (6 bases). Trimming cost V 3 bases and J 5 bases, with 17 bases left between them. CDR1 is MDHEN, CDR2 SYDVKM, per germline. The CDR3 length is 15 residues. This CDR3 reads CASSFPLGGADEQYF. The CDR3 DNA follows: TGTGCCAGCAGTTTCCCCCTCGGAGGGGCTGACGAGCAGTACTTC.

The chain employs TRBV5-6 and TRBJ1-1; D possibly corresponds to TRBD1 (5 bases). Germline CDR1 and CDR2: SGHDT and YYEEEE. Trimming removed 5 bases from V and 0 bases from J, with 11 bases in between. The CDR3 loop spans 14 amino acids. CDR3 loop: CASSSGHLNTEAFF. Here the CDR3 DNA reads TGTGCCAGCAGTTCAGGGCACTTGAACACTGAAGCTTTCTTT.

The CDR3 DNA reads TGTGCCAGCAGCCCAGGCTCTGGGGCCAACGTCCTGACTTTC. Protein product: CASSPGSGANVLTF. The V call is TRBV27, the J call TRBJ2-6; no clear D gene. This CDR3 spans 14 amino acids. The V and J ends lost 6 bases and 0 bases respectively, with 6 bases between them. Germline-derived CDR1 and CDR2 are MNHEY and SMNVEV (reference sequence).

The rearrangement links TRBV19 to TRBJ2-5; a weak D match, TRBD2 (6 bases). Deletions cut 9 bases from V and 1 base from J, with 12 bases between. This CDR3 spans 13 amino acids. CDR1 and CDR2 (germline): LNHDA, SQIVND (reference sequence). In DNA, the CDR3 is TGTGCCAGCGGACGGAGGGTCCAAGAGACCCAGTACTTC. It translates to CASGRRVQETQYF.

V gene TRBV19 combines with J gene TRBJ1-5; 7 nucleotides match TRBD1. This CDR3 has 16 residues. Germline assignment: CDR1 LNHDA and CDR2 SQIVND (reference sequence). The V and J ends lost 2 bases and 6 bases, in that order; junction bases with no gene match: 10. CDR3 in DNA: TGTGCCAGTAGTATAACCCAGACAGGGAACGGTCAGCCCCAGCATTTT. It specifies CASSITQTGNGQPQHF.

The chain combines TRBV27 with TRBJ2-1; maybe TRBD2 (5 bases). The CDR3 has 15 residues. Germline CDR1 is MNHEY and CDR2 is SMNVEV (reference sequence). V was shortened by 6 bases and J by 0 bases, with 12 bases between the two germline ends. This chain's CDR3 is CASSLPGDSYNEQFF. CDR3 nucleotide sequence: TGTGCCAGCAGCCTCCCCGGGGACTCCTACAATGAGCAGTTCTTC.

This sequence joins TRBV7-2 and TRBJ2-7, with 9 bases aligning to TRBD2. The germline gives CDR1 SGHTA, CDR2 FQGNSA. The ends lost 4 bases at V and 6 bases at J; junction bases unmatched: 13. The CDR3 is 16 amino acids. The CDR3 DNA is TGTGCCAGCAGCTCCCCAACCATAGCGGGAGTACGCGAGCAGTACTTC. Translation gives CASSSPTIAGVREQYF. The full variable domain, in which reference TRBV7-2 and TRBJ2-7 provide the parts outside the CDR3, is GAGVSQSPSNKVTEKGKDVELRCDPISGHTALYWYRQSLGQGLEFLIYFQGNSAPDKSGLPSDRFSAERTGGSVSTLTIQRTQQEDSAVYLCASSSPTIAGVREQYFGPGTRLTVT.

The CDR3 DNA is TGTGCCAGCAAGGGCGGGGACGGGGAGACCCAGTACTTC. Protein sequence: CASKGGDGETQYF. J is TRBJ2-5 and V is TRBV7-9, with a weak D call TRBD2 (6 bases). CDR1 and CDR2 (germline): SEHNR, FQNEAQ (reference sequence). This CDR3 region has 13 residues. V was trimmed by 7 bases and J by 5 bases, leaving 14 bases between them. The full variable domain, in which reference TRBV7-9 and TRBJ2-5 provide the parts outside the CDR3, is DTGVSQNPRHKITKRGQNVTFRCDPISEHNRLYWYRQTLGQGPEFLTYFQNEAQLEKSRLLSDRFSAERPKGSFSTLEIQRTEQGDSAMYLCASKGGDGETQYFGPGTRLLVL.

This rearrangement joins TRBV4-2 to TRBJ2-5; 8 positions match TRBD1. V was pared by 0 bases and J by 0 bases, with 3 bases of the junction left unmatched. Per the germline V gene, CDR1 is LGHNA and CDR2 is YNFKEQ. The CDR3 consists of 16 residues. Here the CDR3 DNA reads TGTGCCAGCAGCCAAGACGGGACAGGAGACCAAGAGACCCAGTACTTC. It yields the protein CASSQDGTGDQETQYF.

This chain links TRBV7-9 with TRBJ2-7, with TRBD1 as a possible D gene (6 bases). V lost 1 base and J lost 8, with 9 bases in between. CDR1 is SEHNR, CDR2 FQNEAQ, per germline (reference sequence). The CDR3 length is 12 residues. CDR3 nucleotides: TGTGCCAGCAGCTTAGTGGACAGCCAGCAGTACTTC. Its protein is CASSLVDSQQYF.

The count of this clone is one. This chain joins TRBV5-1 and TRBJ2-7; D possibly corresponds to TRBD2 (6 bases). The CDR3 runs to 14 residues. Germline V gene lookup returns CDR1 SGHRS and CDR2 YFSETQ. V dropped 4 bases and J dropped 0 bases, with 11 bases sitting between them. CDR3 in amino acids: CASSGGGNSYEQYF. The DNA of the CDR3 is TGCGCCAGCAGCGGAGGAGGGAACTCCTACGAGCAGTACTTC.

In DNA, the CDR3 is TGTGCCATCAGTGACGGTAACACCGGGGAGCTGTTTTTT. It specifies CAISDGNTGELFF. The genes are TRBV10-3 and TRBJ2-2; no clear D. The CDR3 has 13 residues. V was trimmed by 3 bases and J by 2 bases, leaving 4 bases between them. Germline V gene data show CDR1 as ENHRY and CDR2 as SYGVKD.

This rearrangement joins TRBV10-2 to TRBJ2-3, with 14 positions matching TRBD2. V was pared by 8 bases and J by 4 bases, with 2 bases of the junction left unmatched. Germline-derived CDR1 and CDR2 are WSHSY and SAAADI. The CDR3 has 14 amino acids. The CDR3: CASRTSGRSDTQYF. DNA for the CDR3: TGCGCCAGCCGGACTAGCGGGAGGTCAGATACGCAGTATTTT.

The chain recombines TRBV28 with TRBJ2-1; 7 nucleotides align to TRBD2. Trimming removed 8 bases from V and 6 bases from J; junction bases left unmatched: 4. Germline V gives CDR1 MDHEN, CDR2 SYDVKM. The CDR3 runs 12 residues. The CDR3 region is CASGSGINEQFF. Written as DNA, the CDR3 is TGTGCCAGCGGGAGCGGGATCAATGAGCAGTTCTTC.

The chain joins TRBV28 to TRBJ2-1, with D possibly matching TRBD2 (5 bases). The CDR3 is made up of 13 amino acids. The V and J ends lost 3 bases and 8 bases respectively, with 11 bases between them. The germline V gene encodes CDR1 MDHEN and CDR2 SYDVKM. As DNA, the CDR3 is TGTGCCAGCAGTTTGAATCACGGGGATGAGCAGTTCTTC. Encoded protein: CASSLNHGDEQFF.

The chain uses TRBV29-1 and TRBJ2-1, with 10 nucleotides matching TRBD2. Germline CDR1 reads SQVTM; CDR2 reads ANQGSEA. The CDR3 has 15 residues. The junction had 12 bases not matched to a gene; V was cut back by 8 bases and J by 5 bases. DNA of the CDR3: TGCAGCATTGCCTCGTGGACTAGCGGACACAATGAGCAGTTCTTC. It is translated as CSIASWTSGHNEQFF.

The chain is built from TRBV4-2 and TRBJ2-4; D might be TRBD1 (6 bases). The length of the CDR3 is 15 residues. The V and J ends lost 4 bases and 7 bases respectively, with 17 bases between them. Germline lookup yields CDR1 LGHNA and CDR2 YNFKEQ. The DNA for the CDR3 is TGTGCCAGCAGCCCGATTCAGCCCCAGGGGAACATTCAGTACTTC. This codes for CASSPIQPQGNIQYF.